Listed below are T cell receptor beta chains from one sample, sequenced in a study of shared clonotypes between healthy human individuals. TCRdb's table, derived via immunoSEQ multiplex PCR, lists solely in-frame clones and lacks some. The profile shows 1,500,000 or so clones, approximately 98.5% of them singletons. Specimen: naive CD4+ T cells sorted from blood. These receptors all come from a man aged 30 to 39 in good health. CDR3s include the opening cysteine and the closing phenylalanine or tryptophan. The order of the fields is J gene, V gene, clone size, D gene, CDR3 DNA, CDR3 protein. D genes are given only for firm matches. The listing skips clone size in some rows; elsewhere it reads once, few, many or a size class.

j_gene: TRBJ2-6
v_gene: TRBV5-1
abundance: once
d_gene: .
CDR3nt: TGCGCCAGCAGCTTAATCCCACCAGGGGCCAACGTCCTGACTTTC
CDR3aa: CASSLIPPGANVLTF

j_gene: TRBJ2-3
v_gene: TRBV10-3
abundance: .
d_gene: TRBD1
CDR3nt: TGTGCTTCGGGGACAGATCTACTCACAGATACGCAGTATTTT
CDR3aa: CASGTDLLTDTQYF

j_gene: TRBJ1-5
v_gene: TRBV5-1
abundance: .
d_gene: TRBD1
CDR3nt: TGCGCCAGCAGCTTGGCGGGACAGGGGGTAGATCAGCCCCAGCATTTT
CDR3aa: CASSLAGQGVDQPQHF

j_gene: TRBJ2-7
v_gene: TRBV27
abundance: .
d_gene: .
CDR3nt: TGTGCCAGCAGTTCCGTCCAGGCGCGATGGGCTATCTACGAGCAGTACTTC
CDR3aa: CASSSVQARWAIYEQYF

j_gene: TRBJ2-1
v_gene: TRBV11-3
abundance: .
d_gene: TRBD2
CDR3nt: TGTGCCAGCAGCTTGGCGGGAGACTACAATGAGCAGTTCTTC
CDR3aa: CASSLAGDYNEQFF

j_gene: TRBJ2-2
v_gene: TRBV29-1
abundance: .
d_gene: .
CDR3nt: TGCAGCGTTGGCTACACCGGGGAGCTGTTTTTT
CDR3aa: CSVGYTGELFF

j_gene: TRBJ2-1
v_gene: TRBV7-9
abundance: .
d_gene: .
CDR3nt: TGTGCCAGCAGCTTAGCGCCGATAGGGAGGCCCTCCTACAATGAGCAGTTCTTC
CDR3aa: CASSLAPIGRPSYNEQFF

j_gene: TRBJ2-7
v_gene: TRBV10-1
abundance: .
d_gene: TRBD1
CDR3nt: TGCGCCAGCAGTGACACCGGGACAGCCTCCTACGAGCAGTACTTC
CDR3aa: CASSDTGTASYEQYF

j_gene: TRBJ1-2
v_gene: TRBV4-3
abundance: .
d_gene: .
CDR3nt: TGCGCCAGCAGCCAAGAATCATACATCGGCTACACCTTC
CDR3aa: CASSQESYIGYTF

j_gene: TRBJ1-4
v_gene: TRBV5-4
abundance: .
d_gene: TRBD1
CDR3nt: TGTGCCAGCAGCAAGGGACAGGGAAAAATTAATGAAAAACTGTTTTTT
CDR3aa: CASSKGQGKINEKLFF

j_gene: TRBJ2-4
v_gene: TRBV27
abundance: once
d_gene: .
CDR3nt: TGTGCCAGCAGTTTATCTGGGCACCAAAACATTCAGTACTTC
CDR3aa: CASSLSGHQNIQYF

j_gene: TRBJ2-1
v_gene: TRBV7-9
abundance: once
d_gene: .
CDR3nt: TGTGCCAGCAGCTTTTTAGGGCTTCCCTACAATGAGCAGTTCTTC
CDR3aa: CASSFLGLPYNEQFF

j_gene: TRBJ1-4
v_gene: TRBV7-8
abundance: .
d_gene: .
CDR3nt: TGTGCCAGCAGCTTAGTTATCGGCGGACAGTTGTTTTTT
CDR3aa: CASSLVIGGQLFF

j_gene: TRBJ2-7
v_gene: TRBV5-5
abundance: .
d_gene: TRBD2
CDR3nt: TGTGCCAGCAGCTTGTATAGGACTAGCGGGAGGTACGAGCAGTACTTC
CDR3aa: CASSLYRTSGRYEQYF

j_gene: TRBJ2-7
v_gene: TRBV27
abundance: .
d_gene: .
CDR3nt: TGTGCCAGCAGTTTAACAAGACGTAGGGCCTACGAGCAGTACTTC
CDR3aa: CASSLTRRRAYEQYF

j_gene: TRBJ1-5
v_gene: TRBV29-1
abundance: .
d_gene: .
CDR3nt: TGCAGCGTGAGACAGCCGAATCAGCCCCAGCATTTT
CDR3aa: CSVRQPNQPQHF

j_gene: TRBJ1-5
v_gene: TRBV28
abundance: .
d_gene: TRBD1
CDR3nt: TGTGCCAGCAGGTCGGGACAGGGGGATTGGGGCAATCAGCCCCAGCATTTT
CDR3aa: CASRSGQGDWGNQPQHF

j_gene: TRBJ2-1
v_gene: TRBV27
abundance: .
d_gene: .
CDR3nt: TGTGCCAGCAGGCTTGGGTATAGCTCCTACAATGAGCAGTTCTTC
CDR3aa: CASRLGYSSYNEQFF

j_gene: TRBJ1-5
v_gene: TRBV30
abundance: once
d_gene: .
CDR3nt: TGTGCCTGGAACCGGGGGTACAATCAGCCCCAGCATTTT
CDR3aa: CAWNRGYNQPQHF

j_gene: TRBJ2-1
v_gene: TRBV7-9
abundance: once
d_gene: .
CDR3nt: TGTGCCAGCAGCTTCCGGAACGATGAGCAGTTCTTC
CDR3aa: CASSFRNDEQFF

j_gene: TRBJ2-1
v_gene: TRBV5-1
abundance: .
d_gene: TRBD1
CDR3nt: TGCGCCAGCAGCATGACCGGGACAGGGATCAATGAGCAGTTCTTC
CDR3aa: CASSMTGTGINEQFF

j_gene: TRBJ1-1
v_gene: TRBV29-1
abundance: .
d_gene: .
CDR3nt: TGCAGCGTTGGTGGGAGGCAGGGTGACACTGAAGCTTTCTTT
CDR3aa: CSVGGRQGDTEAFF

j_gene: TRBJ2-1
v_gene: TRBV5-1
abundance: .
d_gene: TRBD2
CDR3nt: TGCGCCAGCAGCTTACTAGCGGGAGGGTGGAATGAGCAGTTCTTC
CDR3aa: CASSLLAGGWNEQFF